These T cell receptor beta chains were read from a single sample in a study of blood T cell repertoires in COVID-19. This table comes from immunoSEQ multiplex PCR, and its TCRdb copy is limited to in-frame clones, with some not included. The sample records about 200,000 clones, approximately 87% being singletons. The sample comprised peripheral blood. The receptors derive from a woman in her seventies with acute or convalescent COVID-19. CDR3s include the opening cysteine and the closing phenylalanine or tryptophan. A D gene is named only where the DNA matches it firmly. Expanded clones are given a class, and other clones once, few, many or no size at all.

len,d_gene,v_gene,abundance,j_gene,CDR3nt,CDR3aa
14,NA,TRBV5-1,NA,TRBJ1-1,TGCGCCAGCAGCACCGGGACACCGGGGTTAGAAGCTTTCTTT,CASSTGTPGLEAFF
14,TRBD1,TRBV5-1,NA,TRBJ2-5,TGCGCCAGCAGCCCGGGACAGAATCAAGAGACCCAGTACTTC,CASSPGQNQETQYF
15,NA,TRBV7-9,NA,TRBJ2-7,TGTGCCAGCAGCTTAGCTGCAGGGGGGATATCATATCTATACTTC,CASSLAAGGISYLYF
16,TRBD2,TRBV10-3,once,TRBJ2-1,TGTGCCATCAGTGAATGGCGGGGGGGCTCCTACAATGAGCAGTTCTTC,CAISEWRGGSYNEQFF
13,NA,TRBV3-1/TRBV3-2,NA,TRBJ1-6,TGTGCCAGCAGCCAGCCGGGATGGTCACCCCTCCACTTT,CASSQPGWSPLHF
17,TRBD2,TRBV10-3,NA,TRBJ2-6,TGTGCCATCAGCCCACTGGCGGGGGGAGCTGGGGCCAACGTCCTGACTTTC,CAISPLAGGAGANVLTF
16,TRBD1,TRBV3-1/TRBV3-2,once,TRBJ1-2,TGTGCCAGCAGTATTACTCCAGGGGGCGGCGGTGATGGCTACACCTTC,CASSITPGGGGDGYTF
18,TRBD2,TRBV19,NA,TRBJ2-1,TGTGCCAGTAGCAAAAAGGGGCTTAGCGGGAGTCCCTACAATGAGCAGTTCTTC,CASSKKGLSGSPYNEQFF
15,TRBD1,TRBV4-2,NA,TRBJ2-7,TGTGCCAGCAGCCAAGAAACAGGGGGTCCGGCCGAGCAGTACTTC,CASSQETGGPAEQYF
15,TRBD1,TRBV4-2,once,TRBJ1-6,TGTGCCAGCAGCCAAGAAGGACAGGGGAATTCACCCCTCCACTTT,CASSQEGQGNSPLHF
12,NA,TRBV5-6,few,TRBJ1-1,TGTGCCAGCAGCTTGGGTCAGGTTGAAGCTTTCTTT,CASSLGQVEAFF
11,NA,TRBV3-1/TRBV3-2,NA,TRBJ2-7,TGTGCCAGCTCATCTCCGGGCGAGCAGTACTTC,CASSSPGEQYF
12,NA,TRBV12-3/TRBV12-4,NA,TRBJ1-2,TGTGCCAGCAGTCCCCAACTCTATGGCTACACCTTC,CASSPQLYGYTF
17,NA,TRBV12-5,NA,TRBJ1-3,TGTGCTAGTGGTCTAAGACCCCGACATAACTCTGGAAACACCATATATTTT,CASGLRPRHNSGNTIYF
24,TRBD1,TRBV19,NA,TRBJ2-3,TGTGCCAGTAGTACCGAACGGGACAGGGGATCTAGGCGGGAGTGCCCGTCGCGCACAGATACGCAGTATTTT,CASSTERDRGSRRECPSRTDTQYF
13,NA,TRBV5-1,NA,TRBJ2-5,TGCGCCAGCAGTCTATCAGGGAGGGAGACCCAGTACTTC,CASSLSGRETQYF
14,NA,TRBV6-6,NA,TRBJ2-6,TGTGCCGCCCACGATAGCTCTGGGGCCAACGTCCTGACTTTC,CAAHDSSGANVLTF
14,NA,TRBV11-3,once,TRBJ1-2,TGTGCCTCCCAGCTTAGCGCCATTAACTATGGCTACACCTTC,CASQLSAINYGYTF
16,TRBD1,TRBV16,NA,TRBJ2-2,TGTGCCAGCAGCCCCGGACAGGCCCCGAACACCGGGGAGCTGTTTTTT,CASSPGQAPNTGELFF
15,TRBD1,TRBV5-1,NA,TRBJ1-1,TGCGCCAGCAGCGGATCGGGGGACAGGGACTCTGAAGCTTTCTTT,CASSGSGDRDSEAFF
13,NA,TRBV6-6,NA,TRBJ2-7,TGTGCCAGCAGTATCGGGAGCTCCTACGAGCAGTACTTC,CASSIGSSYEQYF
16,NA,TRBV18,NA,TRBJ1-1,TGTGCCAGCTCACCGCTGGACACCTCGGGAGGCACTGAAGCTTTCTTT,CASSPLDTSGGTEAFF
17,TRBD2,TRBV14,once,TRBJ2-5,TGTGCCAGCAGCCAAGAAAGGCGCGGGAGAGGAGTAAAGACCCAGTACTTC,CASSQERRGRGVKTQYF
15,NA,TRBV5-4,few,TRBJ2-1,TGTGCCAGCAGCCTCACGGGGGACTTATACAATGAGCAGTTCTTC,CASSLTGDLYNEQFF
14,NA,TRBV6-5,NA,TRBJ2-7,TGTGCCAGCAGGCGACAGGATTCCTCCTACGAGCAGTACTTC,CASRRQDSSYEQYF
15,TRBD1,TRBV18,once,TRBJ2-7,TGTGCCAGCTCACGAACGACAGGGAACGACTACGAGCAGTACTTC,CASSRTTGNDYEQYF
19,TRBD2,TRBV4-3,NA,TRBJ2-3,TGCGCCAGCAGCCAAGTGAGGTGGAAAAGCGGGAGGTCGAGAGATACGCAGTATTTT,CASSQVRWKSGRSRDTQYF
15,TRBD1,TRBV28,once,TRBJ2-2,TGTGCCAGCAGCACGGGACAGGGAGACACCGGGGAGCTGTTTTTT,CASSTGQGDTGELFF
18,NA,TRBV11-2,NA,TRBJ1-6,TGTGCCAGCAGCTTAGTCTCGCAGGGAAGCTCCTATAATTCACCCCTCCACTTT,CASSLVSQGSSYNSPLHF
16,TRBD1,TRBV9,NA,TRBJ1-1,TGTGCCAGCAGCCCAAAATTACAGGGGGAGTGGACTGAAGCTTTCTTT,CASSPKLQGEWTEAFF
14,NA,TRBV5-1,NA,TRBJ2-7,TGCGCCAGCAGCTTGCTGCAGGGCGGCTACGAGCAGTACTTC,CASSLLQGGYEQYF
16,TRBD2,TRBV7-2,NA,TRBJ2-5,TGTGCCAGCAGCTCCCGCGCGTCCGGGGGGGAAGAGACCCAGTACTTC,CASSSRASGGEETQYF
13,TRBD2,TRBV28,NA,TRBJ2-5,TGTGCCACCCGACTAGCGGATAGGGAGACCCAGTACTTC,CATRLADRETQYF
15,NA,TRBV6-5,NA,TRBJ1-5,TGTGCCAGCAGCCCGAACCCCGCCTACAATCAGCCCCAGCATTTT,CASSPNPAYNQPQHF
15,TRBD2,TRBV9,NA,TRBJ2-5,TGTGCCAGCAGCGTAGCTAGCGGGAGAATGGAGACCCAGTACTTC,CASSVASGRMETQYF
14,NA,TRBV25-1,NA,TRBJ1-6,TGTGCCAGCAGTGTGGCAGAATATAATTCACCCCTCCACTTT,CASSVAEYNSPLHF
12,NA,TRBV5-3,NA,TRBJ2-1,TGTGCCAGAAGCTTCGGGGACAATGAGCAGTTCTTC,CARSFGDNEQFF
13,NA,TRBV28,NA,TRBJ1-6,TGTGCCAGCACCCCCCCGCGGGGACCACCCCTCCACTTT,CASTPPRGPPLHF
12,NA,TRBV2,once,TRBJ2-1,TGTGCCAGCACCCAAAGGAGGGGCCCGCAGTTCTTC,CASTQRRGPQFF
15,NA,TRBV3-1/TRBV3-2,NA,TRBJ2-5,TGTGCCAGCAGCCTACTTGGAGCATCGGCGGAGACCCAGTACTTC,CASSLLGASAETQYF
11,NA,TRBV18,NA,TRBJ1-3,TGTGCCAGCTCACCAGAGGACACCATATATTTT,CASSPEDTIYF
15,TRBD1,TRBV5-4,NA,TRBJ1-1,TGTGCCAGCAGCTTGGGACAGGGTGGGAACACTGAAGCTTTCTTT,CASSLGQGGNTEAFF
16,NA,TRBV5-8,NA,TRBJ1-2,TGTGCCAGCAGCCCCAGCGACAGGACCCCGGACTATGGCTACACCTTC,CASSPSDRTPDYGYTF
14,NA,TRBV4-2,NA,TRBJ2-1,TGTGCCAGCAGCCAAGATTATTTTGAGGCCTTTCCCTTCTTC,CASSQDYFEAFPFF
16,TRBD1,TRBV3-1/TRBV3-2,NA,TRBJ2-2,TGTGCCAGCAGCCAAGTCAGACAGGGGGGCACCGGGGAGCTGTTTTTT,CASSQVRQGGTGELFF
14,NA,TRBV7-9,NA,TRBJ1-4,TGTGCCAGCAACTCCGACGGAGGAGATGAAAAACTGTTTTTT,CASNSDGGDEKLFF
16,TRBD2,TRBV19,NA,TRBJ2-5,TGTGCCAGTAGTATAATGGGTAGCGGGTACCAAGAGACCCAGTACTTC,CASSIMGSGYQETQYF
14,NA,TRBV6-5,NA,TRBJ1-4,TGTGCCAGCAGCACCCGGCCCGGCGGGGAAAAACTGTTTTTT,CASSTRPGGEKLFF
15,NA,TRBV5-1,NA,TRBJ1-1,TGCGCCAGCAGCTTGCGGGGAGGGGTGAACACTGAAGCTTTCTTT,CASSLRGGVNTEAFF
15,TRBD1,TRBV18,NA,TRBJ1-6,TGTGCCAGCTCACCATGGGGACAGACTAATTCACCCCTCCACTTT,CASSPWGQTNSPLHF
17,TRBD1,TRBV3-1/TRBV3-2,NA,TRBJ1-3,TGTGCCAGCACCCAAATAGGGGGCTACGGGTCTGGAAACACCATATATTTT,CASTQIGGYGSGNTIYF
14,NA,TRBV24-1,once,TRBJ2-5,TGTGCCACCAGTGATAGGGCAGGGGTAGAGACCCAGTACTTC,CATSDRAGVETQYF
13,NA,TRBV5-1,once,TRBJ1-1,TGCGCCAGCAAATGGGGCGAGAACACTGAAGCTTTCTTT,CASKWGENTEAFF
18,NA,TRBV19,NA,TRBJ1-4,TGTGCCAGTAGTATATCCCTTCTGGGGAGCGGGGACTCTGAAAAACTGTTTTTT,CASSISLLGSGDSEKLFF
16,NA,TRBV19,NA,TRBJ2-1,TGTGCCAGTAGTTTCACAGGGCGAAAGTCCTACAATGAGCAGTTCTTC,CASSFTGRKSYNEQFF
15,NA,TRBV3-1/TRBV3-2,NA,TRBJ2-5,TGTGCCAGCAGCCAAGACCCCCAGGGTCAAGAGACCCAGTACTTC,CASSQDPQGQETQYF
12,NA,TRBV9,NA,TRBJ1-2,TGTGCCAGCAGCCTAGGGGGGGTTGGCTACACCTTC,CASSLGGVGYTF
13,NA,TRBV9,NA,TRBJ2-7,TGTGCCAGCAGCCCAGGACACACCTACGAGCAGTACTTC,CASSPGHTYEQYF